The sequence of this T cell receptor (beta chain) was determined in a study of shared clonotypes between healthy human individuals. Overall study results and limits: Though the depth was large, rarefaction showed that sorted-subset sequencing was incomplete.

The assay was carried out at the deep level. Profiled with immunoSEQ multiplex PCR; TCRdb holds only in-frame clones, not every one. The table records about 610,000 clones, less than 98% of them present only once. The donors were all Caucasian adults (living in Nashville, Tennessee). On this clone itself: The antigen remains undetermined. This same CDR3 is encoded by further DNA sequences in the sample.

Sequenced: naive CD4+ T cells sorted from blood. Subset: CD45RA+ positively selected. This receptor was taken from a woman between 25 and 40 years old in good health.

The CDR3: CASSLPGGGNQPQHF. CDR3 bases: TGTGCCAGCAGTTTACCGGGGGGCGGCAATCAGCCCCAGCATTTT. The chain carries TRBV28 and TRBJ1-5, with D possibly TRBD1 on 6 matching bases. Germline V gene sequence: CDR1 MDHEN, CDR2 SYDVKM. V lost 2 bases and J 2 bases, leaving 10 bases between the germline ends. The CDR3 is made up of 15 amino acids.